These 26 T cell receptor beta chains share one sample of origin, sequenced in a study of blood T cell repertoires in COVID-19. Sequencing used immunoSEQ multiplex PCR; TCRdb keeps in-frame clones, though not all of them. The sample consists of about 320,000 clones, approximately 85% of them appearing once. Input material: peripheral blood. The receptors come from a human donor in a cohort sampled during active COVID-19.

The CDR3 bases are TGTGCCAGCATGTCACTGCTCTCTGGAAACACCATATATTTT. Its translation is CASMSLLSGNTIYF. The chain has TRBV6-5 and TRBJ1-3; D is unclear. CDR3 length: 14 amino acids. Trimming removed 7 bases from V and 0 bases from J, with 10 bases in between. Germline loops: CDR1 MNHEY, CDR2 SVGAGI.

The CDR3 loop is CASSRRLAGNSYEQYF. For the CDR3, the DNA is TGTGCCAGCAGCCGAAGACTAGCGGGGAACTCCTACGAGCAGTACTTC. The chain combines TRBV27 with TRBJ2-7, with TRBD2 identical over 11 bases. Germline V gene sequence: CDR1 MNHEY, CDR2 SMNVEV (reference sequence). This CDR3 comprises 16 residues. J was trimmed by 0 bases and V by 6 bases; bases with no gene match: 7.

This clone showed up just once. V and J are TRBV19 and TRBJ1-5; 8 bases fit TRBD1. Losses at the gene ends were 6 bases for V and 7 bases for J; bases not matched to a gene: 8. The CDR3 sequence is 14 residues long. In germline, CDR1 is LNHDA, CDR2 SQIVND (reference sequence). The CDR3 sequence is CASRTTGVRQPQHF. Here the CDR3 DNA reads TGTGCCAGTAGAACGACAGGGGTAAGGCAGCCCCAGCATTTT.

The V call is TRBV2, the J call TRBJ1-1, with D uncertain. V lost 2 bases to trimming and J lost 5 bases, with 12 bases between them. CDR1 and CDR2 from the germline V gene are SNHLY and FYNNEI. The CDR3 is 14 amino acids. The CDR3 spells CASSESGGPTEAFF. In DNA form, the CDR3 reads TGTGCCAGCAGTGAAAGCGGAGGACCTACTGAAGCTTTCTTT.

The rearrangement joins TRBV2 to TRBJ2-4; the D gene is possibly TRBD2 (5 bases). Germline-derived CDR1 and CDR2 are SNHLY and FYNNEI. The ends were cut back, 5 bases at V and 1 base at J, with 12 bases in the middle. The CDR3 loop spans 15 amino acids. The CDR3 loop reads CASSFRGLAKNIQYF. The CDR3 DNA is TGTGCCAGCAGTTTCAGAGGGCTGGCCAAAAACATTCAGTACTTC.

This chain links TRBV5-1 with TRBJ1-1, with D possibly TRBD1 on 5 matching bases. This CDR3 region has 16 residues. Trimming cost V 4 bases and J 0 bases, with 16 bases left between them. Germline loops: CDR1 SGHRS, CDR2 YFSETQ. CDR3 sequence reads: CASSHPSGGMNTEAFF. DNA of the CDR3: TGCGCCAGCAGCCACCCCTCGGGGGGGATGAACACTGAAGCTTTCTTT.

This clone was observed once. The rearrangement uses TRBV19 and TRBJ2-4; 7 bases are shared with TRBD1. Germline V CDR1 and CDR2: LNHDA, SQIVND (reference sequence). This CDR3 is built from 13 residues. V shed 7 bases and J 3 bases; nucleotides not matched to a gene: 3. The CDR3 coding sequence is TGTGCCAGTACCTCAGGGGGCAAAAACATTCAGTACTTC. This gives the protein CASTSGGKNIQYF.

This clone appeared once. The genes are TRBV7-3 and TRBJ2-7, with TRBD2 identical over 8 bases. Germline V gene sequence: CDR1 SGHTA, CDR2 FQGTGA. V was pared by 0 bases and J by 2 bases, with 6 bases of the junction left unmatched. This CDR3 contains 16 residues. CDR3 in DNA: TGTGCCAGCAGCTTAACCGCCGGGAGGGCCACCTACGAGCAGTACTTC. Amino acids: CASSLTAGRATYEQYF.

In this sample, this clone turned up many times. The chain combines TRBV7-8 with TRBJ2-7; TRBD1 matches 7 bases. The CDR3 covers 14 residues. V was clipped by 3 bases and J by 5 bases; unmatched bases: 7. Germline-derived CDR1 and CDR2 are SGHVS and FQNEAQ. Here the CDR3 DNA reads TGTGCCAGCAGCTTCCCACAGGGGCAGAACGAGCAGTACTTC. Translated, it gives CASSFPQGQNEQYF.

This clone was observed once. The rearrangement links TRBV7-9 to TRBJ2-2, with 7 bases fitting TRBD2. The CDR3 loop spans 17 amino acids. Germline trimming cut 0 bases from V and 3 bases from J; bases unmatched to any gene: 7. Germline V gene sequence: CDR1 SEHNR, CDR2 FQNEAQ (reference sequence). In DNA form, the CDR3 reads TGTGCCAGCAGCTTAGCGGGCAGCGGGGATTACACCGGGGAGCTGTTTTTT. It codes for CASSLAGSGDYTGELFF.

The CDR3 region is CASSLEQNYGYTF. The DNA of the CDR3 is TGCGCCAGCAGCTTGGAACAGAACTATGGCTACACCTTC. The gene calls are TRBV5-1 and TRBJ1-2; no clear D. In germline, CDR1 is SGHRS, CDR2 YFSETQ. Trimming took off 0 bases at V and 2 bases at J, with 5 bases between the two ends. CDR3 length equals 13 residues.

The rearrangement uses TRBV19 and TRBJ1-1, with 9 bases identical to TRBD1. Germline loops: CDR1 LNHDA, CDR2 SQIVND (reference sequence). The CDR3 extends over 16 amino acids. The V gene end was trimmed by 5 bases and the J gene end by 6 bases; junction bases not matched to a gene: 13. In nucleotides, the CDR3 is TGTGCCAGTAGTGCCCACAGGGGGCGAAGTAGCCCTGAAGCTTTCTTT. It specifies CASSAHRGRSSPEAFF.

CDR3 amino acids: CASSGGSGANVLTF. The CDR3, as DNA: TGTGCCAGCAGTGGCGGGTCTGGGGCCAACGTCCTGACTTTC. The rearrangement joins TRBV7-3 to TRBJ2-6, with a tentative D call TRBD2 (5 bases). Per the germline V gene, CDR1 is SGHTA and CDR2 is FQGTGA. V was pared by 6 bases and J by 1 base, with 7 bases between. The CDR3 consists of 14 residues.

This clone was seen only a few times. The rearrangement uses TRBV3-1 (or the pseudogene TRBV3-2) and TRBJ1-6, with D unclear. CDR1 and CDR2 from the germline V gene are LGHDT and YNNKEL (reference sequence). The CDR3 loop spans 12 amino acids. Trimming removed 3 bases from V and 14 bases from J, with 11 bases in between. CDR3 bases: TGTGCCAGCAGCCAGCGGCCTACGGCCCTCCACTTT. Protein: CASSQRPTALHF.

This rearrangement joins TRBV28 to TRBJ2-3, with TRBD2 as a possible D gene (5 bases). The CDR3 runs 12 residues. Trimming left V 4 bases short and J 3 bases short, with 5 bases between. Germline CDR1 MDHEN, CDR2 SYDVKM. This CDR3 is CASSSGTDTQYF. The CDR3 DNA sequence: TGTGCCAGCAGTTCGGGGACAGATACGCAGTATTTT.

The gene calls are TRBV28 and TRBJ1-2; 7 bases fit TRBD1. J was trimmed by 4 bases and V by 6 bases; bases with no gene match: 8. Looked up from germline, CDR1 is MDHEN and CDR2 is SYDVKM. The CDR3 covers 14 residues. CDR3 loop: CASRRPTGRYGYTF. The CDR3 DNA reads TGTGCCAGCAGACGACCGACAGGGCGCTATGGCTACACCTTC.

This rearrangement joins TRBV2 to TRBJ2-7; D may be TRBD2 (6 bases). Trimming cost V 9 bases and J 2 bases, with 17 bases left between them. Germline V gives CDR1 SNHLY, CDR2 FYNNEI. This CDR3 contains 14 residues. The CDR3 nucleotides are TGTGCCAGTATTGAACTAGCTCATACCTACGAGCAGTACTTC. Translation gives CASIELAHTYEQYF.

The V gene is TRBV19, the J gene TRBJ1-6; 8 bases fit TRBD1. V shed 7 bases, J shed 7 bases, and the junction held 12 bases outside the gene matches. The CDR3 loop spans 16 amino acids. Germline values: CDR1 LNHDA, CDR2 SQIVND (reference sequence). For the CDR3, the DNA is TGTGCCAGTAAAGCCGCGACAGGGGAAGCAAATTCACCCCTCCACTTT. This codes for CASKAATGEANSPLHF.

The CDR3 reads CASSPWTGANTGELFF. The CDR3 nucleotides read TGTGCCAGTAGTCCATGGACAGGGGCGAACACCGGGGAGCTGTTTTTT. The V and J genes are TRBV19 and TRBJ2-2; 9 positions agree with TRBD1. Germline assignment: CDR1 LNHDA and CDR2 SQIVND (reference sequence). V was pared by 5 bases and J by 0 bases, with 4 bases of the junction left unmatched. The CDR3 runs 16 residues.

The V and J genes are TRBV7-8 and TRBJ2-1; TRBD2 matches at 8 bases. Germline CDR1 is SGHVS and CDR2 is FQNEAQ. The CDR3 loop spans 17 amino acids. V lost 5 bases to trimming and J lost 0 bases; unmatched junction nucleotides: 9. Here the CDR3 reads CASSRSGGLSSYNEQFF. The CDR3 DNA sequence: TGTGCCAGCAGCCGTTCGGGGGGGTTGAGCTCCTACAATGAGCAGTTCTTC.

The chain employs TRBV18 and TRBJ2-6; D might be TRBD1 (6 bases). Per the germline V gene, CDR1 is KGHSH and CDR2 is LQKENI. This CDR3 is 17 amino acids long. V lost 0 bases to trimming and J lost 1 base, with 10 bases between them. CDR3 bases: TGTGCCAGCTCACCACCGGACAGTAGATCTGGGGCCAACGTCCTGACTTTC. Translated, it gives CASSPPDSRSGANVLTF.

This clone was seen once. The CDR3 protein is CASSPDRGNYGYTF. CDR3 nucleotides: TGTGCCAGCAGCCCGGACAGGGGGAACTATGGCTACACCTTC. V usage is TRBV7-9 and J usage is TRBJ1-2; TRBD1 aligns across 10 bases. Germline CDR1 is SEHNR and CDR2 is FQNEAQ (reference sequence). Unmatched junction bases numbered 2, after V lost 5 bases and J lost 2 bases. There are 14 residues in the CDR3.

This chain joins TRBV5-1 and TRBJ1-1; TRBD1 might be the D (6 bases). The CDR3 length is 13 residues. CDR1 is SGHRS and CDR2 is YFSETQ in the germline V gene. V shed 5 bases and J shed 0 bases, with 8 bases lying between them. This CDR3 reads CASRQGLNTEAFF. In DNA form, the CDR3 reads TGCGCCAGCAGACAGGGACTGAACACTGAAGCTTTCTTT.

The rearrangement links TRBV7-2 to TRBJ2-2; D ambiguous. This CDR3 comprises 14 residues. Germline V CDR1 and CDR2: SGHTA, FQGNSA. Trimming took 1 base from V and 5 from J, leaving 8 bases between them. CDR3 region: CASSLGPLTGELFF. As DNA, the CDR3 is TGTGCCAGCAGCTTAGGGCCCTTGACCGGGGAGCTGTTTTTT.

V and J are TRBV19 and TRBJ2-5, with a weak D call TRBD2 (5 bases). The V and J ends lost 0 bases and 9 bases respectively, with 17 bases between them. CDR3 length: 15 amino acids. CDR1 and CDR2 (germline): LNHDA, SQIVND (reference sequence). The CDR3 bases are TGTGCCAGTAGTATAGAAAGACCGGGATATACGGCCCAGTACTTC. As protein: CASSIERPGYTAQYF.

This clone came up a few times. The CDR3 reads CASTGSYEQYF. CDR3 nucleotides: TGTGCCAGCACAGGGTCCTACGAGCAGTACTTC. The V and J genes are TRBV11-2 and TRBJ2-7; possible D gene TRBD1, 5 bases. The germline V gene has CDR1 SGHAT and CDR2 FQNNGV. This CDR3 is built from 11 residues. V was shortened by 7 bases and J by 1 base, with 5 bases between the two germline ends.